The present entry profiles one TCR beta chain with its context. What it binds is not known. Germline V gene lookup returns CDR1 SGDLS and CDR2 YYNGEE. The CDR3 is made up of 18 amino acids. V lost 4 bases to trimming and J lost 0 bases, with 17 bases between them. Both 60 Vbeta primers and 13 Jbeta primers went into the PCR. Repertoires were generated with immunoSEQ multiplex PCR, while TCRdb's copy carries only in-frame clones and drops some. The sample has roughly 110,000 clones; around 84% are singletons. This entry is derived from a study of cytomegalovirus exposure and HLA in healthy donors. Study observations and caveats: Some public TCRs appeared in many individuals, while most sequences were rare.

This receptor was taken from a man aged 25 to 40 in good health and CMV-seropositive. Sequencing input: PBMCs. V and J are TRBV9 and TRBJ1-6, with D maybe TRBD1 (5 bases). CDR3 loop: CASSSTRTLSSYNSPLHF. In DNA form, the CDR3 reads TGTGCCAGCAGCTCAACCAGGACACTGAGCTCCTATAATTCACCCCTCCACTTT.